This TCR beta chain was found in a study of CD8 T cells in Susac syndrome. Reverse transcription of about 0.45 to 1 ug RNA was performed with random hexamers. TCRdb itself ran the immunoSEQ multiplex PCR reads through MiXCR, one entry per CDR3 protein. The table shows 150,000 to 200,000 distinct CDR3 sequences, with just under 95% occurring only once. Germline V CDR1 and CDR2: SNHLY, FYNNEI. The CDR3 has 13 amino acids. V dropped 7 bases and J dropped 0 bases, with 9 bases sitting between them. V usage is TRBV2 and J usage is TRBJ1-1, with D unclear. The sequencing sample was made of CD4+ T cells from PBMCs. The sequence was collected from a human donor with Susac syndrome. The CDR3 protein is CASTEGMNTEAFF. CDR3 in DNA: TGTGCCAGCACGGAGGGAATGAACACTGAAGCTTTCTTT. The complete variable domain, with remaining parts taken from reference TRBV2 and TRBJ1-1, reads EPEVTQTPSHQVTQMGQEVILRCVPISNHLYFYWYRQILGQKVEFLVSFYNNEISEKSEIFDDQFSVERPDGSNFTLKIRSTKLEDSAMYFCASTEGMNTEAFFGQGTRLTVV.